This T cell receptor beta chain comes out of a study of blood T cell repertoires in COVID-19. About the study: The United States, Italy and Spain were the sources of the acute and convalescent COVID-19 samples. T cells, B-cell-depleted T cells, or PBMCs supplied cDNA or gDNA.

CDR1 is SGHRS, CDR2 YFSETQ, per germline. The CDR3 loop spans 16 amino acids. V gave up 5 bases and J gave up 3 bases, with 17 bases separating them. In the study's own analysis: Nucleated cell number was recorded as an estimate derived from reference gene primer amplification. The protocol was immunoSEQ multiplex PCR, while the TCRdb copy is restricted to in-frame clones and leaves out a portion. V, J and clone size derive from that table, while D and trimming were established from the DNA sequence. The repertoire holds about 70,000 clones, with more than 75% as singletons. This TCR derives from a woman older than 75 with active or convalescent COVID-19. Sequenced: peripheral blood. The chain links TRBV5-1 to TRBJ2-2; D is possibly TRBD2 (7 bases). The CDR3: CASSQDGGLDTGELFF. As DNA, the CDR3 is TGCGCCAGCAGTCAAGACGGGGGGCTAGACACCGGGGAGCTGTTTTTT.